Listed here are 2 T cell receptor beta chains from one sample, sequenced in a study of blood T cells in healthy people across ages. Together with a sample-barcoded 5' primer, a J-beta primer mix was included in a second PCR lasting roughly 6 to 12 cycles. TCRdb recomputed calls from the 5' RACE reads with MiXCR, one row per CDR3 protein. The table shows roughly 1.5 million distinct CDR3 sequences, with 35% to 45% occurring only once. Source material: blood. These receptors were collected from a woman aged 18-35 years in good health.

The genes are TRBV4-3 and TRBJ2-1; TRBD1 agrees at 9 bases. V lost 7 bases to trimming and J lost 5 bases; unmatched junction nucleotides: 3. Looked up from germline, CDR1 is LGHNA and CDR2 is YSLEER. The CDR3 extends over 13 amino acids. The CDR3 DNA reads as TGCGCCAGCAACAACAGGGGGCACAATGAGCAGTTCTTC. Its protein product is CASNNRGHNEQFF.

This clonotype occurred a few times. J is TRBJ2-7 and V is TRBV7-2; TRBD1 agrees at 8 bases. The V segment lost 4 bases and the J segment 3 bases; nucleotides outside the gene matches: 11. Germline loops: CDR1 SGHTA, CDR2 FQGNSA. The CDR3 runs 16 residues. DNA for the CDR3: TGTGCCAGCAGCTCCCAGACAGGGGTAAATTACTACGAGCAGTACTTC. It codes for CASSSQTGVNYYEQYF.